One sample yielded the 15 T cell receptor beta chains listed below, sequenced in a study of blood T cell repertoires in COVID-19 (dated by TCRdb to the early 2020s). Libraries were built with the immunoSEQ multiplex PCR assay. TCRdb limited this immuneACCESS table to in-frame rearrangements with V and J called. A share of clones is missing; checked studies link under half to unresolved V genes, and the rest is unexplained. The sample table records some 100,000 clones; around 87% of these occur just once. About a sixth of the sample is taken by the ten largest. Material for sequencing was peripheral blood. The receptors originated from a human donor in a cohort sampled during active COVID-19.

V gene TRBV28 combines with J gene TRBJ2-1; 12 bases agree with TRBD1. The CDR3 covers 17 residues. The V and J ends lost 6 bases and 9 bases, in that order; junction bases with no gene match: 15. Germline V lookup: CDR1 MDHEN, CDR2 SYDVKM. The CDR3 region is CASRRQMGQGALGEQFF. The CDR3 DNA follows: TGTGCCAGCAGGAGACAGATGGGACAGGGGGCGCTCGGTGAGCAGTTCTTC.

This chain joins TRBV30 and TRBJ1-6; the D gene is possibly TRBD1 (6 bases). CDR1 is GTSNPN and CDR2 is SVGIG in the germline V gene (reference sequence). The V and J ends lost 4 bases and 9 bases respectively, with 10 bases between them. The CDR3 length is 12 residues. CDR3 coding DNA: TGTGCCTGGAAGGGGGGGTCTTCACCCCTCCACTTT. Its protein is CAWKGGSSPLHF.

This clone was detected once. CDR3 residues: CASRTSPTKRAFF. The DNA of the CDR3 is TGTGCCAGCAGGACAAGCCCCACCAAGAGAGCTTTCTTT. J is TRBJ1-1 and V is TRBV6-6, with unresolved D. This CDR3 contains 13 residues. Trimming stripped 6 bases from V and 10 bases from J, with 18 bases between. The germline CDR1 and CDR2 sequences are MNHNY and SVGAGI (reference sequence).

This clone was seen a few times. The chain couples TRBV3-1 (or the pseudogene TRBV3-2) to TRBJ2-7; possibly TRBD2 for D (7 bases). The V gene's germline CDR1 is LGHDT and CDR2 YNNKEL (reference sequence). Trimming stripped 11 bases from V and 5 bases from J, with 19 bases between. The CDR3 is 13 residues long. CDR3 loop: CAARAGAAHEQYF. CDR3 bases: TGTGCCGCCCGGGCGGGGGCCGCCCACGAGCAGTACTTC.

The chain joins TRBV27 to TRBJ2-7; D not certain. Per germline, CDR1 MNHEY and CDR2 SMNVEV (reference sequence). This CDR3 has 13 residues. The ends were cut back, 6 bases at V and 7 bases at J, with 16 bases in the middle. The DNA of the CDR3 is TGTGCCAGCAGGCCGCCCGCCTCGAGGGAGCAGTACTTC. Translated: CASRPPASREQYF.

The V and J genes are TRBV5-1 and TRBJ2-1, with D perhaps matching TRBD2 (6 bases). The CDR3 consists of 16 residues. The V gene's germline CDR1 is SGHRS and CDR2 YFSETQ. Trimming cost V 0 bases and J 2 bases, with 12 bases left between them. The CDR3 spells CASSLVGGTAYNEQFF. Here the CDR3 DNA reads TGCGCCAGCAGCTTGGTTGGGGGGACGGCCTACAATGAGCAGTTCTTC.

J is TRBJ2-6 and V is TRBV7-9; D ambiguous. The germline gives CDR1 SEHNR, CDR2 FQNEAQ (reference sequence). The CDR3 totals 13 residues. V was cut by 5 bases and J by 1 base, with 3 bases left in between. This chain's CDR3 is CASSPSGANVLTF. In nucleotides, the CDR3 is TGTGCCAGCAGCCCGTCTGGGGCCAACGTCCTGACTTTC.

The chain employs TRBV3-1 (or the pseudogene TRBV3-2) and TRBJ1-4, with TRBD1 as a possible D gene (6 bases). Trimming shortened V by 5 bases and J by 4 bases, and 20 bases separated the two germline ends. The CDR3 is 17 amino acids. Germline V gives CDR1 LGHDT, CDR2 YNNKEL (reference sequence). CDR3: CASSKLDTGLINEKLFF. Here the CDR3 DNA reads TGTGCCAGCAGCAAACTTGATACAGGGCTTATTAATGAAAAACTGTTTTTT.

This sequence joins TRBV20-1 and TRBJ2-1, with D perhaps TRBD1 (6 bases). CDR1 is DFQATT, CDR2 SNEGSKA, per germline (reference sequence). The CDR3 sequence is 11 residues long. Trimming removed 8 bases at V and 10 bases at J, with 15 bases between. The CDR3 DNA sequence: TGCAGTACAAGCAGGGGACGGGAGCAGTTCTTC. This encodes CSTSRGREQFF.

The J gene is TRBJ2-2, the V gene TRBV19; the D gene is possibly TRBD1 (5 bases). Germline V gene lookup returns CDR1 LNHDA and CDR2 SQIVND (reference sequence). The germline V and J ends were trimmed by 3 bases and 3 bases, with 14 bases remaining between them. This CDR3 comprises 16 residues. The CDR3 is CASSISRVPYTGELFF. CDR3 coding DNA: TGTGCCAGTAGTATCTCCAGGGTCCCCTACACCGGGGAGCTGTTTTTT.

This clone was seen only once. CDR3 nucleotides: TGTGCCAGCAGCCAAGTTCGACTAGCGGGGGGCCATAGCACAGATACGCAGTATTTT. It encodes CASSQVRLAGGHSTDTQYF. The chain links TRBV14 to TRBJ2-3; TRBD2 matches 13 bases. The length of the CDR3 is 19 residues. V trimming: 1 base; J trimming: 0 bases; junction bases outside the gene matches: 7. CDR1 and CDR2 (germline): SGHDN, FVKESK.

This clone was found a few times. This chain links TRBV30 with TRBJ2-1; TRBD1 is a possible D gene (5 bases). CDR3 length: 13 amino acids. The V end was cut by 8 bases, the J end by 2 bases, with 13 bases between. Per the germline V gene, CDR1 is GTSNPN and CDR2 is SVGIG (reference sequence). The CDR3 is CAQQGGPYNEQFF. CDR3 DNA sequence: TGTGCCCAGCAGGGCGGCCCCTACAATGAGCAGTTCTTC.

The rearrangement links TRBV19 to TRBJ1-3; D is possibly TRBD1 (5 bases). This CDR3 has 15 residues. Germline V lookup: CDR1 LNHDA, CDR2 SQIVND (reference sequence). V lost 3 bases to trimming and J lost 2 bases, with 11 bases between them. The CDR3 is CASSIRRVAGNTIYF. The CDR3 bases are TGTGCCAGTAGTATCCGCAGGGTAGCTGGAAACACCATATATTTT. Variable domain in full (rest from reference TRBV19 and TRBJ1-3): DGGITQSPKYLFRKEGQNVTLSCEQNLNHDAMYWYRQDPGQGLRLIYYSQIVNDFQKGDIAEGYSVSREKKESFPLTVTSAQKNPTAFYLCASSIRRVAGNTIYFGEGSWLTVV.

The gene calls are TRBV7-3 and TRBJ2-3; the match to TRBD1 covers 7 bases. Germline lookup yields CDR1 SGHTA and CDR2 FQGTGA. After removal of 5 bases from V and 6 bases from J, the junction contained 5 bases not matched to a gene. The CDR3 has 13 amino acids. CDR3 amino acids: CASSPQTGDTQYF. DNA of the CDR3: TGTGCCAGCAGCCCTCAGACAGGGGATACGCAGTATTTT. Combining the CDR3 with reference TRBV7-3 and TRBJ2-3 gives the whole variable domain GAGVSQTPSNKVTEKGKYVELRCDPISGHTALYWYRQSLGQGPEFLIYFQGTGAADDSGLPNDRFFAVRPEGSVSTLKIQRTERGDSAVYLCASSPQTGDTQYFGPGTRLTVL.

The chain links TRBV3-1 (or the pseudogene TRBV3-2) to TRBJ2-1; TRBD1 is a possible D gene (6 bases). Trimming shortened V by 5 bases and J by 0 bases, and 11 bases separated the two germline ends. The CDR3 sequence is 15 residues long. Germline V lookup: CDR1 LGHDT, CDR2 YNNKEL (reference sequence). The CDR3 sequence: CASSGGPASYNEQFF. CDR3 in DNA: TGTGCCAGCAGCGGGGGCCCCGCCTCCTACAATGAGCAGTTCTTC.